The entry that follows covers one T cell receptor beta chain sequence. The Seattle patients joined while their infection was active and were tracked longitudinally afterward. These data belong to a study of blood T cell repertoires in COVID-19. Across the study: Nucleic acid was either cDNA or gDNA, and it came from T cells, B-cell-depleted T cells, or PBMCs.

Per the original data handling: It was from reference gene primer amplification that nucleated cell counts were estimated. Clones were read by immunoSEQ multiplex PCR, and TCRdb kept only the in-frame ones, dropping some. The V and J calls and the clone size are those of that table, but D and trimming were determined from the DNA. The repertoire has more than 250,000 clones, approximately 89% of them found once; the top ten carry 1.6%. The CDR3 totals 14 residues. Germline values: CDR1 MRHNA, CDR2 SNTAGT. V lost 6 bases to trimming and J lost 9 bases; unmatched junction nucleotides: 6. The source of this sequence is a woman in her twenties or thirties with COVID-19, enrolled during active disease. V and J are TRBV6-4 and TRBJ2-1; 12 bases are shared with TRBD1. Material: peripheral blood. Written as DNA, the CDR3 is TGTGCCAGCAGGCCGGGACAGGGGGCCGGTGAGCAGTTCTTC. Translating gives CASRPGQGAGEQFF.